The rows below give T cell receptor beta chains drawn from one sample of a study of blood T cells in healthy people across ages. In TCRdb, the 5' RACE reads were re-called with MiXCR into one record per CDR3 protein. Altogether 600,000 to 800,000 distinct CDR3 sequences are present, about 51% being singletons, with the ten largest covering approximately 12%. Sequences were obtained from blood. Receptors were obtained from an elderly woman in good health. The conserved cysteine and the conserved F or W are not part of the CDR3 here. D genes are given only for firm matches. Clone size, where shown, is once, few, many, or a class for clones that have expanded.

v_call: TRBV5-1; clone_size: many; d_call: TRBD1; cdr3_aa: ASRHGTGGGLSYGYT
v_call: TRBV28; clone_size: many; d_call: NA; cdr3_aa: ASSSPGYEQY
v_call: TRBV24-1; clone_size: NA; d_call: NA; cdr3_aa: ATSDPTGGDLHEQF
v_call: TRBV2; clone_size: NA; d_call: TRBD1; cdr3_aa: ASSETRGPGNEQF
v_call: TRBV6-5; clone_size: NA; d_call: NA; cdr3_aa: ASSYVEGSFQETQY
v_call: TRBV6-2/TRBV6-3; clone_size: NA; d_call: NA; cdr3_aa: ASSYSKGSPQEAQY
v_call: TRBV27; clone_size: many; d_call: NA; cdr3_aa: ASSLEGINQPQH
v_call: TRBV5-1; clone_size: NA; d_call: NA; cdr3_aa: ASSLAIDQQETQY
v_call: TRBV12-3/TRBV12-4; clone_size: once; d_call: NA; cdr3_aa: ASSWTRTALRKHYTEAF
v_call: TRBV21-1; clone_size: NA; d_call: NA; cdr3_aa: ASSKAGGVGANVLT
v_call: TRBV7-2; clone_size: many; d_call: NA; cdr3_aa: ASSLNAGTPSYNEQF
v_call: TRBV29-1; clone_size: NA; d_call: NA; cdr3_aa: SVTTGPETQY
v_call: TRBV12-3/TRBV12-4; clone_size: many; d_call: NA; cdr3_aa: ASSSNYVVLYNEQF
v_call: TRBV29-1; clone_size: few; d_call: NA; cdr3_aa: SVVLGLGTDTQY
v_call: TRBV20-1; clone_size: NA; d_call: TRBD1; cdr3_aa: SADRDRGAGYT
v_call: TRBV20-1; clone_size: NA; d_call: NA; cdr3_aa: SAREQGGVRETQY
v_call: TRBV5-1; clone_size: many; d_call: NA; cdr3_aa: ASRSDWSSYNEQF
v_call: TRBV28; clone_size: NA; d_call: TRBD1; cdr3_aa: ASSSNRGSNQPQH
v_call: TRBV7-2; clone_size: NA; d_call: TRBD1; cdr3_aa: ASSFRTGGDQTQH
v_call: TRBV20-1; clone_size: few; d_call: NA; cdr3_aa: SALPGRNPPSYNEQF
v_call: TRBV27; clone_size: NA; d_call: NA; cdr3_aa: ASRTQRAYEQY
v_call: TRBV4-1; clone_size: many; d_call: NA; cdr3_aa: ASSQDGAISRPQH
v_call: TRBV7-2; clone_size: many; d_call: TRBD1; cdr3_aa: ASSPNRGKETQY
v_call: TRBV2; clone_size: many; d_call: NA; cdr3_aa: ATRNSGVVEKLF
v_call: TRBV4-1; clone_size: many; d_call: NA; cdr3_aa: ASSHPGAGTEAF
v_call: TRBV4-2; clone_size: NA; d_call: NA; cdr3_aa: ASSRGGGTDTRY
v_call: TRBV7-2; clone_size: few; d_call: TRBD1; cdr3_aa: ASSPFPGQGRSPLH
v_call: TRBV20-1; clone_size: NA; d_call: NA; cdr3_aa: SAGELAARRQY
v_call: TRBV7-2; clone_size: NA; d_call: NA; cdr3_aa: ASSRPASGANVLT
v_call: TRBV30; clone_size: NA; d_call: NA; cdr3_aa: AWSVHRRHTEAF
v_call: TRBV12-3/TRBV12-4; clone_size: NA; d_call: TRBD1; cdr3_aa: ASSLRTGSSAKSIQY
v_call: TRBV7-9; clone_size: few; d_call: NA; cdr3_aa: ASSHDSTGQY
v_call: TRBV7-8; clone_size: many; d_call: NA; cdr3_aa: ASSRQGFSTDTQY
v_call: TRBV7-2; clone_size: NA; d_call: NA; cdr3_aa: ASSLGQETPY
v_call: TRBV5-6; clone_size: NA; d_call: NA; cdr3_aa: ASRGRETQY
v_call: TRBV21-1; clone_size: many; d_call: NA; cdr3_aa: ASSSRRGVKDTQY
v_call: TRBV6-1; clone_size: many; d_call: TRBD1; cdr3_aa: ASSEDRGNQPQH
v_call: TRBV20-1; clone_size: NA; d_call: TRBD2; cdr3_aa: SARHSSGRAYEQY
v_call: TRBV12-3/TRBV12-4; clone_size: NA; d_call: TRBD1; cdr3_aa: ASRGQGLNTGELF
v_call: TRBV24-1; clone_size: NA; d_call: NA; cdr3_aa: ATSDIDWGETQY
v_call: TRBV6-5; clone_size: NA; d_call: TRBD1; cdr3_aa: ASSRQGANTGELF
v_call: TRBV24-1; clone_size: many; d_call: TRBD2; cdr3_aa: ATSDPAGTRNNEQF
v_call: TRBV28; clone_size: NA; d_call: NA; cdr3_aa: ASSKLGAQPQH
v_call: TRBV6-6; clone_size: many; d_call: NA; cdr3_aa: ASRGLGGSSTDTQY
v_call: TRBV6-6; clone_size: NA; d_call: NA; cdr3_aa: ASSYAGAYNEQF
v_call: TRBV3-1; clone_size: NA; d_call: NA; cdr3_aa: ASSHGDWGQETQY
v_call: TRBV18; clone_size: few; d_call: NA; cdr3_aa: ASSPRGAQETQY
v_call: TRBV6-1; clone_size: NA; d_call: NA; cdr3_aa: ASSGGTFPNEKLF
v_call: TRBV12-3/TRBV12-4; clone_size: few; d_call: TRBD1; cdr3_aa: ASSQGQGAQFGYT
v_call: TRBV20-1; clone_size: NA; d_call: NA; cdr3_aa: SAQHQETQY
v_call: TRBV7-2; clone_size: NA; d_call: TRBD1; cdr3_aa: ASSTDRAKETQY
v_call: TRBV10-1; clone_size: few; d_call: NA; cdr3_aa: ASSGSRGSYNEQF